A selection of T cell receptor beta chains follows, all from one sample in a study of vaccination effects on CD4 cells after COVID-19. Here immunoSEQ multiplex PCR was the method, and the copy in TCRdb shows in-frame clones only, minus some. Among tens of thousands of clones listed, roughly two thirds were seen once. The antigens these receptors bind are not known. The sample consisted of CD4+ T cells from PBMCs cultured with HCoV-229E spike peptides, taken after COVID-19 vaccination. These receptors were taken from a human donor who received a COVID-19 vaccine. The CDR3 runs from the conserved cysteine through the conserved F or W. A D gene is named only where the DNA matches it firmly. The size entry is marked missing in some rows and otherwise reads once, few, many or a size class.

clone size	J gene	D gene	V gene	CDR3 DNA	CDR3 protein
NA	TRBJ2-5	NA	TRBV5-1	TGCGCCAGCAGCTTGATCAACCCACATCAATACCAAGAGACCCAGTACTTC	CASSLINPHQYQETQYF
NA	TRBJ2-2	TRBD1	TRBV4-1	TGCGCCAGCAGCCAAGCTCGGGGACAGGGCAACACCGGGGAGCTGTTTTTT	CASSQARGQGNTGELFF
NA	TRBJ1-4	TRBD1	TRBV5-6	TGTGCCAGCAGCTTGGGTCCAGGGGGGATTGAAAAACTGTTTTTT	CASSLGPGGIEKLFF
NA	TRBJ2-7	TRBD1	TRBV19	TGTGCCAGATTAGACAGGGAGATAAGGGAGCAGTACTTC	CARLDREIREQYF
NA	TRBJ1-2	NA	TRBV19	TGTGCCAGTAGTATAGCTAACGGAATTAACTATGGCTACACCTTC	CASSIANGINYGYTF
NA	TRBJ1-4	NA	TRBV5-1	TGCGCCAGCAGCCGTCAACAGGATAATGAAAAACTGTTTTTT	CASSRQQDNEKLFF
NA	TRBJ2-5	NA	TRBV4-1	TGCGCCAGCACCCCAGGGGGGGGTGGACTACAAGAGACCCAGTACTTC	CASTPGGGGLQETQYF
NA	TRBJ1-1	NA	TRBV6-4	TGTGCCAGCAGTGACAGGGTAGGCACTGAAGCTTTCTTT	CASSDRVGTEAFF
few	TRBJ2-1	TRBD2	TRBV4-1	TGCGCCAGCAGCCAAGTCGGCGCTAGCGGGAGCGATGAGCAGTTCTTC	CASSQVGASGSDEQFF
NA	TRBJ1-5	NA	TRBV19	TGTGCCAGCCGCGATTATAGCAATCAGCCCCAGCATTTT	CASRDYSNQPQHF
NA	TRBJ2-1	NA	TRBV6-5	TGTGCCAGCACCCTGCAGGGAGGAGTTAACAATGAGCAGTTCTTC	CASTLQGGVNNEQFF
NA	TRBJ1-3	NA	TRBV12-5	TGTGCTAGTGGTATATACAGGGTGGCTGGAAACACCATATATTTT	CASGIYRVAGNTIYF
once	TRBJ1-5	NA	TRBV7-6	TGTGCCAGCAGCTTAGGAGGATGGGGGAGCAATCAGCCCCAGCATTTT	CASSLGGWGSNQPQHF
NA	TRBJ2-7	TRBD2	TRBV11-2	TGTGCCAGCAGCTTAGATCTTGGTGGCGCTAGCGGGGGTTACGAGCAGTACTTC	CASSLDLGGASGGYEQYF
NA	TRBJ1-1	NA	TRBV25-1	TGTGCCAGCAGTCTGGGGGCGAACACTGAAGCTTTCTTT	CASSLGANTEAFF
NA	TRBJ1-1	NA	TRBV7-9	TGTGCCAGCAGCTTAAAGACTGAAGCTTTCTTT	CASSLKTEAFF
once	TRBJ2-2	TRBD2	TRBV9	TGTGCCAGCAGCGTAGGCGGGAGAGGTACCGGGGAGCTGTTTTTT	CASSVGGRGTGELFF
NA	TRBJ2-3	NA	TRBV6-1	TGTGCCAGCAGTGAGACTTACCGGAGTACGCAGTATTTT	CASSETYRSTQYF
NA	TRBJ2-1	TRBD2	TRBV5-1	TGCGCCAGCAGCTTGGTTGGTAGCGGGAGCGGCGAGCAGTTCTTC	CASSLVGSGSGEQFF
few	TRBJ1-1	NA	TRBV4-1	TGCGCCAGCAGCCAAGCGAACCTGGGTTTTACAACTGAAGCTTTCTTT	CASSQANLGFTTEAFF
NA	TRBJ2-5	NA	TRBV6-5	TGTGCCAGCAGTCCGCTAGCTATTCTCGAGACCCAGTACTTC	CASSPLAILETQYF